Below are 32 T cell receptor beta chains sequenced from a single sample in a study of T cell responses to AZD1222 COVID-19 vaccine. Assay: immunoSEQ multiplex PCR; the TCRdb copy retains only in-frame clones and omits some. This table holds around 180,000 clones, roughly 93% found once. Sequenced material: peripheral blood, taken on day 0 of AZD1222 vaccination. All receptors come from an adult in good health.

The J gene is TRBJ2-6, the V gene TRBV4-2; the D gene is possibly TRBD2 (5 bases). The CDR3 has 15 residues. Germline CDR1 is LGHNA and CDR2 is YNFKEQ. Trimming pared 4 bases from V and 2 bases from J, leaving 9 bases between. As DNA, the CDR3 is TGTGCCAGCAGCCCTCGAGGGCCTGGGGCCAACGTCCTGACTTTC. This translates into CASSPRGPGANVLTF.

The gene calls are TRBV12-3 or TRBV12-4 and TRBJ1-2, with D possibly TRBD1 on 5 matching bases. The CDR3 extends over 13 amino acids. Trimming cost V 2 bases and J 4 bases, with 8 bases left between them. CDR3 nucleotides: TGTGCCAGCAGTTTAAGGGGCAGCTATGGCTACACCTTC. Translated, it gives CASSLRGSYGYTF.

This chain uses TRBV7-9 with TRBJ2-7; 10 bases fit TRBD1. Germline V gene sequence: CDR1 SEHNR, CDR2 FQNEAQ (reference sequence). CDR3 size: 15 residues. V gave up 2 bases and J gave up 3 bases; unmatched junction bases: 4. The DNA for the CDR3 is TGTGCCAGCAGCTTACAGGGACAGGGGTTCTACGAGCAGTACTTC. The encoded protein is CASSLQGQGFYEQYF. The full variable domain, with the rest looked up from reference TRBV7-9 and TRBJ2-7, is DTGVSQNPRHKITKRGQNVTFRCDPISEHNRLYWYRQTLGQGPEFLTYFQNEAQLEKSRLLSDRFSAERPKGSFSTLEIQRTEQGDSAMYLCASSLQGQGFYEQYFGPGTRLTVT.

CDR3 amino acids: CASSPRTGNQPQHF. For the CDR3, the DNA is TGTGCCAGCAGTCCCCGGACAGGAAATCAGCCCCAGCATTTT. The rearrangement joins TRBV28 to TRBJ1-5, with TRBD1 identical over 7 bases. V lost 5 bases, J lost 4 bases, and 5 bases stayed unmatched. The CDR3 is 14 amino acids. Germline V gives CDR1 MDHEN, CDR2 SYDVKM.

The chain is built from TRBV7-9 and TRBJ2-1, with D perhaps TRBD1 or TRBD2 (5 bases each). The CDR3 runs to 17 residues. Trimming stripped 2 bases from V and 7 bases from J, with 21 bases between. Germline-derived CDR1 and CDR2 are SEHNR and FQNEAQ (reference sequence). The CDR3, as DNA: TGTGCCAGCAGCTTACATAACGCAGGGACGAGAAATAATGAGCAGTTCTTC. Translation: CASSLHNAGTRNNEQFF.

The genes are TRBV10-2 and TRBJ2-7, with TRBD2 identical over 14 bases. Germline CDR1 is WSHSY and CDR2 is SAAADI. CDR3 length: 19 amino acids. J gave up 2 bases and V 2 bases, and 11 bases lay outside the gene matches. The CDR3 spells CASSEAPGLAGERTYEQYF. The CDR3, as DNA: TGCGCCAGCAGTGAGGCTCCGGGACTAGCGGGAGAACGGACCTACGAGCAGTACTTC.

The chain combines TRBV14 with TRBJ2-1; D gene uncertain. V was clipped by 1 base and J by 10 bases, with 8 bases between them. The CDR3 sequence is 12 residues long. CDR1 is SGHDN, CDR2 FVKESK, per germline. The CDR3 spells CASSQGAAEQFF. CDR3 DNA: TGTGCCAGCAGCCAAGGCGCTGCGGAGCAGTTCTTC. Variable domain in full (rest from reference TRBV14 and TRBJ2-1): EAGVTQFPSHSVIEKGQTVTLRCDPISGHDNLYWYRRVMGKEIKFLLHFVKESKQDESGMPNNRFLAERTGGTYSTLKVQPAELEDSGVYFCASSQGAAEQFFGPGTRLTVL.

The CDR3 region has the DNA TGCAGTGCTAGTGCACCCCGCTCCTACAATGAGCAGTTCTTC. It encodes CSASAPRSYNEQFF. J is TRBJ2-1 and V is TRBV20-1; D not certain. Between the trimmed V and J ends, which lost 3 bases and 0 bases, there was a span of 9 bases. The V gene's germline CDR1 is DFQATT and CDR2 SNEGSKA (reference sequence). The CDR3 is 14 amino acids.

The rearrangement uses TRBV2 and TRBJ1-5; D may be TRBD1 (5 bases). The CDR3 is made up of 14 amino acids. Per the germline V gene, CDR1 is SNHLY and CDR2 is FYNNEI. Trimming took 2 bases from V and 7 from J, leaving 12 bases between them. The DNA of the CDR3 is TGTGCCAGCAGTGAATGGGGGGACGGGCAGCCCCAGCATTTT. Protein sequence: CASSEWGDGQPQHF.

The gene calls are TRBV28 and TRBJ1-3; possible D gene TRBD1, 5 bases. CDR1 MDHEN and CDR2 SYDVKM come from the germline V gene. The germline V and J ends were trimmed by 7 bases and 0 bases, with 16 bases remaining between them. This CDR3 contains 16 residues. The CDR3 DNA reads as TGTGCCAGCATCGCAGGGAGGGTCTACTCTGGAAACACCATATATTTT. Translating gives CASIAGRVYSGNTIYF. The complete variable domain, with remaining parts taken from reference TRBV28 and TRBJ1-3, reads DVKVTQSSRYLVKRTGEKVFLECVQDMDHENMFWYRQDPGLGLRLIYFSYDVKMKEKGDIPEGYSVSREKKERFSLILESASTNQTSMYLCASIAGRVYSGNTIYFGEGSWLTVV.

The V call is TRBV30, the J call TRBJ1-5; TRBD1 aligns across 10 bases. J gave up 4 bases and V 3 bases, and 3 bases lay outside the gene matches. Germline CDR1 GTSNPN, CDR2 SVGIG (reference sequence). This CDR3 is built from 14 residues. The DNA for the CDR3 is TGTGCCTGGAGGGGGACAGGGGCTAATCAGCCCCAGCATTTT. This codes for CAWRGTGANQPQHF.

The chain recombines TRBV4-2 with TRBJ1-5; a weak D match, TRBD1 (5 bases). This CDR3 is built from 15 residues. Trimming took off 0 bases at V and 1 base at J, with 7 bases between the two ends. Germline-derived CDR1 and CDR2 are LGHNA and YNFKEQ. CDR3 DNA sequence: TGTGCCAGCAGCCAAGATGGGGGAAGCAATCAGCCCCAGCATTTT. Protein sequence: CASSQDGGSNQPQHF.

Remarks on this clone: A much bigger clone sits one base away, suggesting this may be a read error. CDR3 nucleotide sequence: TGTGCCACCGGGCCGGGGTACAATGAGCAGTTCTTC. Protein: CATGPGYNEQFF. The rearrangement links TRBV2 to TRBJ2-1; TRBD2 is a possible D gene (5 bases). The CDR3 is 12 residues long. Germline V gene sequence: CDR1 SNHLY, CDR2 FYNNEI. V lost 10 bases and J 4 bases, leaving 11 bases between the germline ends.

V is TRBV11-2 and J is TRBJ1-3; no reliable D call. Trimming removed 2 bases at V and 0 bases at J, with 8 bases between. The CDR3 has 15 residues. The germline V gene encodes CDR1 SGHAT and CDR2 FQNNGV. CDR3 DNA sequence: TGTGCCAGCAGCTTATCCCCTAGCTCTGGAAACACCATATATTTT. Translated: CASSLSPSSGNTIYF.

This chain links TRBV18 with TRBJ2-1; perhaps TRBD1 as D (5 bases). CDR3 length: 15 residues. Germline V lookup: CDR1 KGHSH, CDR2 LQKENI. Trimming cost V 4 bases and J 0 bases, with 10 bases left between them. The CDR3 DNA follows: TGTGCCAGCTCACGTGAGGACACCTCCTACAATGAGCAGTTCTTC. Protein sequence: CASSREDTSYNEQFF.

The chain links TRBV7-9 to TRBJ1-1; D is ambiguous. V lost 1 base and J 0 bases, leaving 6 bases between the germline ends. The CDR3 length is 14 residues. Germline-derived CDR1 and CDR2 are SEHNR and FQNEAQ (reference sequence). The CDR3 loop reads CASSLDPVNTEAFF. The CDR3 nucleotides are TGTGCCAGCAGCTTAGATCCGGTGAACACTGAAGCTTTCTTT. Full variable domain (missing parts from reference TRBV7-9 and TRBJ1-1): DTGVSQNPRHKITKRGQNVTFRCDPISEHNRLYWYRQTLGQGPEFLTYFQNEAQLEKSRLLSDRFSAERPKGSFSTLEIQRTEQGDSAMYLCASSLDPVNTEAFFGQGTRLTVV.

With regard to this clone: Other DNA sequences in the same sample also yield this CDR3. The chain links TRBV5-1 to TRBJ1-1; a weak D match, TRBD1 (6 bases). The ends were cut back, 0 bases at V and 0 bases at J, with 9 bases in the middle. Germline V gene sequence: CDR1 SGHRS, CDR2 YFSETQ. The CDR3 covers 15 residues. CDR3 nucleotide sequence: TGCGCCAGCAGCTTGGCCGGGACACTGAACACTGAAGCTTTCTTT. Its translation: CASSLAGTLNTEAFF.

The rearrangement joins TRBV6-5 to TRBJ2-5; the match to TRBD1 covers 8 bases. The V gene's germline CDR1 is MNHEY and CDR2 SVGAGI. J lost 3 bases, V lost 0 bases, and 6 bases had no gene match. The CDR3 spans 16 residues. DNA for the CDR3: TGTGCCAGCAGTTACTCCAGGGGGCGACTAAAAGAGACCCAGTACTTC. It encodes CASSYSRGRLKETQYF.

V and J are TRBV3-1 (or the pseudogene TRBV3-2) and TRBJ1-2, with D unclear. CDR1 is LGHDT and CDR2 is YNNKEL in the germline V gene (reference sequence). CDR3 length: 13 amino acids. With 2 bases removed from V and 4 bases from J, the gap between germline ends came to 8 bases. CDR3 region: CASSQIRGYGYTF. The CDR3 nucleotides are TGTGCCAGCAGCCAAATTCGGGGCTATGGCTACACCTTC.

The CDR3 is CASSFAGEQPQHF. CDR3 nucleotide sequence: TGTGCCAGCAGTTTCGCGGGCGAACAGCCCCAGCATTTT. This sequence joins TRBV6-5 and TRBJ1-5, with D hard to call. Germline V lookup: CDR1 MNHEY, CDR2 SVGAGI. This CDR3 contains 13 residues. The V end was cut by 4 bases, the J end by 7 bases, with 11 bases between.

The chain recombines TRBV5-1 with TRBJ2-1; unclear D gene. The CDR3 has 15 residues. CDR1 SGHRS and CDR2 YFSETQ come from the germline V gene. V was pared by 0 bases and J by 0 bases, with 7 bases between. The CDR3 protein is CASSLVPGSYNEQFF. CDR3 coding DNA: TGCGCCAGCAGCTTGGTGCCGGGCTCCTACAATGAGCAGTTCTTC. Using reference TRBV5-1 and TRBJ2-1 for the parts outside the CDR3, the full variable domain is KAGVTQTPRYLIKTRGQQVTLSCSPISGHRSVSWYQQTPGQGLQFLFEYFSETQRNKGNFPGRFSGRQFSNSRSEMNVSTLELGDSALYLCASSLVPGSYNEQFFGPGTRLTVL.

The chain has TRBV18 and TRBJ1-3, with D unresolved. In germline, CDR1 is KGHSH, CDR2 LQKENI. Trimming pared 3 bases from V and 0 bases from J, leaving 12 bases between. The CDR3 covers 16 residues. CDR3 in amino acids: CASSPLRTGSGNTIYF. CDR3 coding DNA: TGTGCCAGCTCACCGCTAAGGACGGGCTCTGGAAACACCATATATTTT.

V usage is TRBV14 and J usage is TRBJ2-7, with TRBD2 as a possible D gene (5 bases). Trimming cost V 3 bases and J 12 bases, with 21 bases left between them. Looked up from germline, CDR1 is SGHDN and CDR2 is FVKESK. The CDR3 totals 14 residues. The CDR3 loop is CASSHAGLFPRVYF. For the CDR3, the DNA is TGTGCCAGCAGCCATGCAGGACTGTTCCCCCGAGTGTACTTC.

This chain uses TRBV24-1 with TRBJ1-5; D is perhaps TRBD1 (5 bases). Germline V gene lookup returns CDR1 KGHDR and CDR2 SFDVKD. The germline V and J ends were trimmed by 7 bases and 6 bases, with 12 bases remaining between them. The CDR3 extends over 13 amino acids. The CDR3 DNA sequence: TGTGCCACCAGCCACTACCAGGGTCAGCCCCAGCATTTT. Its translation is CATSHYQGQPQHF.

CDR3 DNA: TGTGCCTGGAGTGGGGCAGGCTCCTACAATGAGCAGTTCTTC. The encoded protein is CAWSGAGSYNEQFF. This chain connects TRBV30 to TRBJ2-1; D is unclear. The CDR3 is 14 amino acids. CDR1 is GTSNPN and CDR2 is SVGIG in the germline V gene (reference sequence). V shed 1 base and J shed 0 bases, with 7 bases lying between them.

The chain joins TRBV5-1 to TRBJ2-2; the match to TRBD2 covers 8 bases. Germline V gene lookup returns CDR1 SGHRS and CDR2 YFSETQ. This CDR3 is built from 18 residues. The ends lost 4 bases at V and 5 bases at J; junction bases unmatched: 16. As DNA, the CDR3 is TGCGCCAGCAGCCCAGGACAGAATGGGACTAGTTATACCGGGGAGCTGTTTTTT. It translates to CASSPGQNGTSYTGELFF. The full variable domain, completed using reference TRBV5-1 and TRBJ2-2, is KAGVTQTPRYLIKTRGQQVTLSCSPISGHRSVSWYQQTPGQGLQFLFEYFSETQRNKGNFPGRFSGRQFSNSRSEMNVSTLELGDSALYLCASSPGQNGTSYTGELFFGEGSRLTVL.

This clone was detected once. For the CDR3, the DNA is TGCGCCAGCAGCTCAGGACTAGCGGGAGGGAGAACCGGGGAGCTGTTTTTT. As protein: CASSSGLAGGRTGELFF. V gene TRBV5-1 combines with J gene TRBJ2-2, with 15 bases aligning to TRBD2. The V segment lost 3 bases and the J segment 5 bases; nucleotides outside the gene matches: 5. The CDR3 is made up of 17 amino acids. CDR1 is SGHRS and CDR2 is YFSETQ in the germline V gene.

The chain uses TRBV9 and TRBJ1-5; weak D call: TRBD1 (6 bases). The CDR3 spans 16 residues. Trimming left V 4 bases short and J 4 bases short, with 18 bases between. The germline gives CDR1 SGDLS, CDR2 YYNGEE. CDR3 region: CASSPYDGGLNQPQHF. The CDR3 DNA follows: TGTGCCAGCAGCCCCTACGATGGGGGCCTAAATCAGCCCCAGCATTTT.

The CDR3 reads CASSVGSSYEQYF. CDR3 nucleotides: TGTGCCAGCAGCGTCGGGTCCTCCTACGAGCAGTACTTC. The rearrangement joins TRBV7-8 to TRBJ2-7, with unresolved D. The germline CDR1 and CDR2 sequences are SGHVS and FQNEAQ. There are 13 residues in the CDR3. Trimming shortened V by 5 bases and J by 0 bases, and 8 bases separated the two germline ends. Full variable domain (remainder filled in from reference TRBV7-8 and TRBJ2-7): GAGVSQSPRYKVAKRGQDVALRCDPISGHVSLFWYQQALGQGPEFLTYFQNEAQLDKSGLPSDRFFAERPEGSVSTLKIQRTQQEDSAVYLCASSVGSSYEQYFGPGTRLTVT.

This chain links TRBV6-4 with TRBJ2-3; 15 nucleotides agree with TRBD2. The V and J ends lost 2 bases and 4 bases, in that order; junction bases with no gene match: 4. The CDR3 loop spans 17 amino acids. Germline lookup yields CDR1 MRHNA and CDR2 SNTAGT. This chain's CDR3 is CASSDQGLAGGPDTQYF. The CDR3 DNA reads TGTGCCAGCAGTGACCAGGGACTAGCGGGAGGTCCAGATACGCAGTATTTT.

The rearrangement uses TRBV24-1 and TRBJ2-1; possible D gene TRBD2, 5 bases. This CDR3 contains 15 residues. The germline CDR1 and CDR2 sequences are KGHDR and SFDVKD. Trimming pared 6 bases from V and 0 bases from J, leaving 11 bases between. CDR3: CATSRLGSSYNEQFF. The CDR3 DNA reads TGTGCCACCAGTCGACTGGGGAGCTCCTACAATGAGCAGTTCTTC.

CDR3 loop: CATSDTTGQKGIQYF. As DNA, the CDR3 is TGTGCCACCAGTGATACTACCGGGCAAAAAGGTATTCAGTACTTC. This chain connects TRBV24-1 to TRBJ2-4; D remains unclear. The CDR3 extends over 15 amino acids. Germline lookup yields CDR1 KGHDR and CDR2 SFDVKD. The V end lost 3 bases, the J end lost 10 bases, and 18 bases lay between the germline ends.